The clone carrying this TCR beta chain has at least ten counts. No antigen is known for it. Time point denoted: persistent/refractory GD, antithyroid drugs over 5 years with positive TRAb. PBMC RNA served as the TCR library source. This specimen belongs to a study of regulatory T cells in long-lasting Graves disease. Study-level points and caveats: The study found TRBV28, TRBJ1-2 and TRBJ2-5 favored in persistent disease.

The germline CDR1 and CDR2 sequences are KGHDR and SFDVKD. This CDR3 is built from 16 residues. The V segment lost 4 bases and the J segment 7 bases; nucleotides outside the gene matches: 7. Researchers made TCR beta libraries by using iRepertoire HTBI primers and running Arm-PCR on CDR3 regions. Each CDR3 protein is one row after TCRdb ran MiXCR on the multiplex PCR reads. The sample has approximately 500,000 distinct CDR3 sequences, 20% to 25% seen once. The origin of this receptor is a female donor with Graves disease. The rearrangement uses TRBV24-1 and TRBJ2-7, with 15 bases fitting TRBD2. Sequenced material: peripheral blood mononuclear cells (PBMCs), taken when the disease was refractory, from a patient treated with antithyroid drugs. The chain's CDR3 is CATSDPGLAGGEEQYF. CDR3 nucleotide sequence: TGTGCCACCAGTGACCCGGGACTAGCGGGAGGAGAAGAGCAGTACTTC.